This record looks at one TCR beta chain sequence and its context. The antigen remains unidentified. The data were produced by immunoSEQ multiplex PCR, yet TCRdb's version contains in-frame clones alone and is incomplete. The table includes hundreds of thousands of clones, about 85% detected once. The treatment denotes: around 19 received Ad26.COV2.S at low or high dose, single or two shots; about 5 received placebo; per-sample allocation not given. On day 63 after the first injection, vaccine and placebo recipients gave samples. This sample was taken from a study of Ad26.COV2.S vaccination and SARS-CoV-2 variants. Whole-study findings and limits: Placebo recipients and vaccine recipients were similar in non-spike TCR breadth.

V lost 3 bases and J 7 bases, leaving 12 bases between the germline ends. The CDR3 covers 13 residues. The TCR sequence derives from a person between 18 and 60 years old who received the Ad26.COV2.S COVID-19 vaccine or a placebo. The material was peripheral blood, obtained in a trial of Ad26.COV2.S vaccine versus placebo. The V call is TRBV12-3 or TRBV12-4, the J call TRBJ2-5; a weak D match, TRBD2 (5 bases). CDR3 coding DNA: TGTGCCAGCAGTTTCAGTAGGGCGGGGACCCAGTACTTC. Amino acid sequence: CASSFSRAGTQYF.